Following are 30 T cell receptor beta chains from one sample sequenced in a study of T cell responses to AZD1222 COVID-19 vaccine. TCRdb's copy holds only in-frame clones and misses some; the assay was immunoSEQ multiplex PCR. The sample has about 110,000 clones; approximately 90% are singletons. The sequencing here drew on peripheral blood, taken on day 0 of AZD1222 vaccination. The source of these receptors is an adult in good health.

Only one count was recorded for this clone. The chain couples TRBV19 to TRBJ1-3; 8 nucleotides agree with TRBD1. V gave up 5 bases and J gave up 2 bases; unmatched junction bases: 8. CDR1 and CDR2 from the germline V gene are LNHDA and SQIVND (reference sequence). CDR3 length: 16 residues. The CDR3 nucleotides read TGTGCCAGTAGTCAAGGACAGGGCTTCCCTGGAAACACCATATATTTT. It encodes CASSQGQGFPGNTIYF.

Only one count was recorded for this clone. Written as DNA, the CDR3 is TGTGCCAGCAGCTTAGTTGTGTATTCACCCCTCCACTTT. Its protein product is CASSLVVYSPLHF. The chain combines TRBV7-3 with TRBJ1-6, with D unresolved. Between the trimmed V and J ends, which lost 2 bases and 8 bases, there was a span of 7 bases. CDR1 is SGHTA and CDR2 is FQGTGA in the germline V gene. This CDR3 has 13 residues.

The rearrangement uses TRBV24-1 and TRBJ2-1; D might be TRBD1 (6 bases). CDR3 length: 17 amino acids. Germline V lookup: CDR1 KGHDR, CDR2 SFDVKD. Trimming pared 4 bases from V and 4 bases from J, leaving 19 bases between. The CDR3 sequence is CATSDPKGQGPYNEQFF. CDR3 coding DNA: TGTGCCACCAGTGACCCAAAAGGGCAGGGGCCTTACAATGAGCAGTTCTTC.

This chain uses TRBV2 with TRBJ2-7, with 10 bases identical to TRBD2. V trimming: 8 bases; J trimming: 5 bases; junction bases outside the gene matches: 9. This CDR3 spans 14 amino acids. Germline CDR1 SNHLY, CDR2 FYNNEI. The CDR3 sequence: CASRISGGRNEQYF. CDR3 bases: TGTGCCAGCCGGATTAGCGGGGGGCGGAACGAGCAGTACTTC. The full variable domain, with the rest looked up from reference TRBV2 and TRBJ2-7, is EPEVTQTPSHQVTQMGQEVILRCVPISNHLYFYWYRQILGQKVEFLVSFYNNEISEKSEIFDDQFSVERPDGSNFTLKIRSTKLEDSAMYFCASRISGGRNEQYFGPGTRLTVT.

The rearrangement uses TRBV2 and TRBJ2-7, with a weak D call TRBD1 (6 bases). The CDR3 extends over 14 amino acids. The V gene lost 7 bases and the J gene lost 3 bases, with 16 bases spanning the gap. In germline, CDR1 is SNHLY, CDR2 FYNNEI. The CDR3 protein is CASKSGQKFYEQYF. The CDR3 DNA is TGTGCCAGCAAATCGGGACAAAAATTCTACGAGCAGTACTTC.

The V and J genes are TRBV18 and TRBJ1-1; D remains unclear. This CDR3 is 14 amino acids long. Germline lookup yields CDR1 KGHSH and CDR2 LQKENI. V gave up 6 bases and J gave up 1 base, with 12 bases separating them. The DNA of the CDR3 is TGTGCCAGCTCGGACCGTCTGGGGAACACTGAAGCTTTCTTT. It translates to CASSDRLGNTEAFF.

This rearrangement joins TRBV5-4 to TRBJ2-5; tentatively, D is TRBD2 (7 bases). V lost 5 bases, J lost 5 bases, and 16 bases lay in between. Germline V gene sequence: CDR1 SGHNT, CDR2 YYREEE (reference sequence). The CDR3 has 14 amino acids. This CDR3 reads CASSWWGGRETQYF. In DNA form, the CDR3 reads TGTGCCAGCAGTTGGTGGGGGGGCCGGGAGACCCAGTACTTC.

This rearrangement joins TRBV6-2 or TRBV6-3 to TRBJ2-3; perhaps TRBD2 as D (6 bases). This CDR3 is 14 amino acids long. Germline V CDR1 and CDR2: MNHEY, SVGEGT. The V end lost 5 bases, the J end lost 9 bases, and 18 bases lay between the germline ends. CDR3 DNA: TGTGCCAGCAGTAAACCCGGGGGAGGAGGCACGCAGTATTTT. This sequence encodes CASSKPGGGGTQYF.

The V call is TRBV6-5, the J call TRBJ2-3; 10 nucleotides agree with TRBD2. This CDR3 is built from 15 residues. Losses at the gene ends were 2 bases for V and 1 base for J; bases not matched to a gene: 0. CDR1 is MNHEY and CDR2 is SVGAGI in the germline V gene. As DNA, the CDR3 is TGTGCCAGCAGTTACGGACTAGCGGGCACAGATACGCAGTATTTT. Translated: CASSYGLAGTDTQYF.

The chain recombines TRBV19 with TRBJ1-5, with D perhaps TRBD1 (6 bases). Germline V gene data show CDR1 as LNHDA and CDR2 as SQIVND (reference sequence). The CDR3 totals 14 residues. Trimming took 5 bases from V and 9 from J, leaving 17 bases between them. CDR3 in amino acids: CASSSTQGGVPQHF. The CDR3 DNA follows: TGTGCCAGTAGTTCGACCCAAGGGGGGGTGCCCCAGCATTTT.

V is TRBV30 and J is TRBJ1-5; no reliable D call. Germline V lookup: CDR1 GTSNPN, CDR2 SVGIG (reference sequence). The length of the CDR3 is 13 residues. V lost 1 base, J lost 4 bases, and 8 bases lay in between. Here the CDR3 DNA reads TGTGCCTGGAGTGAGGGCAAGAATCAGCCCCAGCATTTT. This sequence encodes CAWSEGKNQPQHF.

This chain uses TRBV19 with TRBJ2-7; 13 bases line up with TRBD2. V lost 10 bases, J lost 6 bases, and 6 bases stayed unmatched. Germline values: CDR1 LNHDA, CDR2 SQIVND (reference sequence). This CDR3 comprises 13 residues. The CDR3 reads CATGLAGVPEQYF. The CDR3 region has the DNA TGTGCCACCGGACTAGCGGGGGTACCCGAGCAGTACTTC.

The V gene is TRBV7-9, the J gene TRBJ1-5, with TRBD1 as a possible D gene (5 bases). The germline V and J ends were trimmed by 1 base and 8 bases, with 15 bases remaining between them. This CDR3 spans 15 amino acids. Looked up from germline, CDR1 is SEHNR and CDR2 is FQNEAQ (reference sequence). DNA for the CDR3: TGTGCCAGCAGCTTAGGTGGGGCAGGGATAGAGCCCCAGCATTTT. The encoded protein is CASSLGGAGIEPQHF.

The CDR3 loop is CASSQDDVLGRETQYF. The CDR3 coding sequence is TGTGCCAGCAGCCAAGATGACGTCCTAGGCCGAGAGACCCAGTACTTC. The rearrangement joins TRBV3-1 (or the pseudogene TRBV3-2) to TRBJ2-5; D not resolved. Germline V gene sequence: CDR1 LGHDT, CDR2 YNNKEL (reference sequence). The CDR3 spans 16 residues. V lost 0 bases to trimming and J lost 4 bases, with 15 bases between them.

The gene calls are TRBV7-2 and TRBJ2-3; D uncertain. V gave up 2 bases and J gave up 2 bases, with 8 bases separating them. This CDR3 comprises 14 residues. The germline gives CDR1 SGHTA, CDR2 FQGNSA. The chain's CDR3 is CASSLFRPTDTQYF. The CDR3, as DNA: TGTGCCAGCAGCTTATTTCGGCCCACAGATACGCAGTATTTT.

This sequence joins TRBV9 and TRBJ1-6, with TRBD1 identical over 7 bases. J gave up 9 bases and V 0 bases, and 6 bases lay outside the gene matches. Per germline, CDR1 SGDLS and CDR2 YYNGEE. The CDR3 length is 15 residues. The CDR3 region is CASSVDRGEGSPLHF. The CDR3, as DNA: TGTGCCAGCAGCGTAGACAGGGGCGAGGGTTCACCCCTCCACTTT.

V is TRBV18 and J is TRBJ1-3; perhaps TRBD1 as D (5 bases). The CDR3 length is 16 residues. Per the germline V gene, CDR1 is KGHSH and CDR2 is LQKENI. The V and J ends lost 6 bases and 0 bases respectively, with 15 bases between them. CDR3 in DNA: TGTGCCAGCTCGCCGACAGTATCCGTCTCTGGAAACACCATATATTTT. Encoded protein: CASSPTVSVSGNTIYF.

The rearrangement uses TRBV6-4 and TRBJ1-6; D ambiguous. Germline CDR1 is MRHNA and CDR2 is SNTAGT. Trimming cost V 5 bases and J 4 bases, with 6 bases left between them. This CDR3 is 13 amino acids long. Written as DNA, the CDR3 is TGTGCCAGCAGTAGAGAGTATAATTCACCCCTCCACTTT. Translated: CASSREYNSPLHF.

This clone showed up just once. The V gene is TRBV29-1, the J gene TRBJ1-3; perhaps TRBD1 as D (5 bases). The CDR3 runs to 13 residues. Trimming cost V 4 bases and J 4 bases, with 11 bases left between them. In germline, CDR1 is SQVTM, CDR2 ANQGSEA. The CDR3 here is CSVGPDNGNTIYF. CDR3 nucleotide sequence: TGCAGCGTTGGTCCGGACAACGGAAACACCATATATTTT. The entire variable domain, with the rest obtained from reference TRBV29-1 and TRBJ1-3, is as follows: SAVISQKPSRDICQRGTSLTIQCQVDSQVTMMFWYRQQPGQSLTLIATANQGSEATYESGFVIDKFPISRPNLTFSTLTVSNMSPEDSSIYLCSVGPDNGNTIYFGEGSWLTVV.

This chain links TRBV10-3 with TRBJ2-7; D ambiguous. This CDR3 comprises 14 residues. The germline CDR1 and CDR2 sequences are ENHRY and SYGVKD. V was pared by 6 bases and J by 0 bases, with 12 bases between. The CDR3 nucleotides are TGTGCCATCAGAGGACCGGGCTCCTCCTACGAGCAGTACTTC. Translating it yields CAIRGPGSSYEQYF.

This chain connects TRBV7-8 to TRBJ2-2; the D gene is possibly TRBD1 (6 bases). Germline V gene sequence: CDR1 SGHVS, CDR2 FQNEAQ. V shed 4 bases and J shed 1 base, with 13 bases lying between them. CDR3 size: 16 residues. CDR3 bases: TGTGCCAGCAGCTCTAGGGACAACATGAACACCGGGGAGCTGTTTTTT. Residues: CASSSRDNMNTGELFF.

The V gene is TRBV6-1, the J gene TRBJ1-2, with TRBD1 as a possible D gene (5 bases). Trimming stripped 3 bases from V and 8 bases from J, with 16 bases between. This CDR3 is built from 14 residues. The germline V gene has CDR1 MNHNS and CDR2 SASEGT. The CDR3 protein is CASSDPGRGVGYTF. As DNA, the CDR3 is TGTGCCAGCAGTGACCCGGGGCGAGGGGTAGGCTACACCTTC.

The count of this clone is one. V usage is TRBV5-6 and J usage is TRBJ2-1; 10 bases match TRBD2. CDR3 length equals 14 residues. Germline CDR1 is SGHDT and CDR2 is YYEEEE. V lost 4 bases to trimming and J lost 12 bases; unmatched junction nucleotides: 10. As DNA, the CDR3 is TGTGCCAGCAGCGGAACCGGGACTAGCGAGGTGCAGTTCTTC. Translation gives CASSGTGTSEVQFF.

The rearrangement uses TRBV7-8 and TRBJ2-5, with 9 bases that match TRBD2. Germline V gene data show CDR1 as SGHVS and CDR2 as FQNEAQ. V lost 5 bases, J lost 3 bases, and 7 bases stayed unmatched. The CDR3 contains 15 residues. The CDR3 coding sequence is TGTGCCAGCAGCAAAGTGGGACTAGCTGAAGAGACCCAGTACTTC. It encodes CASSKVGLAEETQYF.

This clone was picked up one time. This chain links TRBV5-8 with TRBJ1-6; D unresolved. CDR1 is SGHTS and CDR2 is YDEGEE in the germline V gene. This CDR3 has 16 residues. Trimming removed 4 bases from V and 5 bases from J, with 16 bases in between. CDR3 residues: CASSRRSQVDNSPLHF. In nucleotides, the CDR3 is TGTGCCAGCAGCCGACGTTCCCAGGTGGATAATTCACCCCTCCACTTT.

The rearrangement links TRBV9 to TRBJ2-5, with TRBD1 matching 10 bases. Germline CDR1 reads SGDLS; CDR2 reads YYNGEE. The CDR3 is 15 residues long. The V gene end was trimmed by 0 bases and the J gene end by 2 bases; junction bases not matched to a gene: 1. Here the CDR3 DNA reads TGTGCCAGCAGCGTAGGGGGACAGGGGCAAGAGACCCAGTACTTC. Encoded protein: CASSVGGQGQETQYF.

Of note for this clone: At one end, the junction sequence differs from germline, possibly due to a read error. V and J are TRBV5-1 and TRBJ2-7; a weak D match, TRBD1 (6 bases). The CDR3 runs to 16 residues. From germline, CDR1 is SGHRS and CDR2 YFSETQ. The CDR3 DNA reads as TGCGTCAGCAGCTTGGAGCGGTCAGGGGCGGCCTACGAGCAGTACTTC. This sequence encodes CVSSLERSGAAYEQYF.

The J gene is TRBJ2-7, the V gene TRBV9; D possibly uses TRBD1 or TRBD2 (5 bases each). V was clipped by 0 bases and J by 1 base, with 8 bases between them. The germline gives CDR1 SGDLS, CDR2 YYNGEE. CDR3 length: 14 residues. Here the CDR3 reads CASSVGGVSYEQYF. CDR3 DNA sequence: TGTGCCAGCAGCGTAGGAGGGGTGTCCTACGAGCAGTACTTC.

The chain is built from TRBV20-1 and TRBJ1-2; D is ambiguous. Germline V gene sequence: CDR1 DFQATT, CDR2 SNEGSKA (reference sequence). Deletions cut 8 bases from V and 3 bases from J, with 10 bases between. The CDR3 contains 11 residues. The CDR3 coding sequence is TGCAGTATTGGGAGTTACTATGGCTACACCTTC. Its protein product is CSIGSYYGYTF.

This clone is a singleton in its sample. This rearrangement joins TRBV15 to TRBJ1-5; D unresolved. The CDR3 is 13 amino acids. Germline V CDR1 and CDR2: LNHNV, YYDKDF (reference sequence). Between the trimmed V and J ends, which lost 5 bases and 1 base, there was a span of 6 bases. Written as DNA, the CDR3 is TGTGCCACCAGCTGGAGGAGCAATCAGCCCCAGCATTTT. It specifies CATSWRSNQPQHF. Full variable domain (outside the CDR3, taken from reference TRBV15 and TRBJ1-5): DAMVIQNPRYQVTQFGKPVTLSCSQTLNHNVMYWYQQKSSQAPKLLFHYYDKDFNNEADTPDNFQSRRPNTSFCFLDIRSPGLGDTAMYLCATSWRSNQPQHFGDGTRLSIL.